This TCR beta chain was captured in a study of blood T cell repertoires in COVID-19. Germline V CDR1 and CDR2: SGHTA, FQGTGA. Trimming removed 5 bases from V and 2 bases from J; junction bases left unmatched: 12. This CDR3 region has 16 residues. Using immunoSEQ multiplex PCR, the repertoire was profiled, and TCRdb retains in-frame clones only, with some absent. The data show 200,000 to 250,000 clones, with nearly 85% seen just once and roughly 1.3% held by the top ten. This TCR was recovered from a woman aged 30 to 39 with COVID-19, enrolled during active disease. The sequenced sample was peripheral blood. This chain uses TRBV7-3 with TRBJ2-7; 7 bases fit TRBD1. CDR3 sequence reads: CASSPGAQGWPYEQYF. The CDR3 coding sequence is TGTGCCAGCAGCCCCGGGGCACAGGGGTGGCCCTACGAGCAGTACTTC.